This T cell receptor (beta chain) was obtained from a study of shared clonotypes between healthy human individuals. The CDR3 extends over 15 amino acids. V was clipped by 1 base and J by 4 bases, with 11 bases between them. The germline CDR1 and CDR2 sequences are SGHRS and YFSETQ. Overall study findings and caveats: As a rule, naive subsets had a larger estimated richness than memory subsets. Represented genetic and exposure-history diversity was restricted by having few donors.

Sequencing was at deep level. The data were produced by immunoSEQ multiplex PCR, yet TCRdb's version contains in-frame clones alone and is incomplete. The repertoire consists of roughly 650,000 clones, with approximately 97% occurring once and the leading ten covering 0.057%. CD4+ cell separation produced CD45RA+ naive and CD45RA-negative memory subsets. A note on this clone: Antigen unknown.

The chain recombines TRBV5-1 with TRBJ1-4; D gene ambiguous. This sequence was found in a woman in her thirties in good health. Sequenced sample: naive CD4+ T cells sorted from blood. The subset denotes: CD45RA+ positively selected. The CDR3 loop reads CASSLLGSDNEKLFF. The CDR3 nucleotides are TGCGCCAGCAGCTTGTTAGGGAGTGATAATGAAAAACTGTTTTTT. Full variable domain (remainder filled in from reference TRBV5-1 and TRBJ1-4): KAGVTQTPRYLIKTRGQQVTLSCSPISGHRSVSWYQQTPGQGLQFLFEYFSETQRNKGNFPGRFSGRQFSNSRSEMNVSTLELGDSALYLCASSLLGSDNEKLFFGSGTQLSVL.